The clone carrying this TCR beta chain was recorded a few times. Its antigen is undetermined. Stem cell-like memory, regulatory, central memory and naive CD4+ cells were sorted via CD45RO/CCR7/CD25/CD127/CD95/CD27. The data are from a study of beta chain features in type 1 diabetes. Whole-study findings and limits: TCRB CDR3 length was moderately but significantly reduced in all four CD4+ subsets of Type 1 diabetes patients.

The entirety of the isolated RNA underwent reverse transcription, so expressed TCRB transcripts were sequenced. Data came from immunoSEQ multiplex PCR; TCRdb stores just in-frame clones and leaves some out. The table shows about 660,000 clones, with around 15% occurring only once. Unmatched junction bases numbered 3, after V lost 5 bases and J lost 1 base. Germline V gene sequence: CDR1 PRHDT, CDR2 FYEKMQ (reference sequence). CDR3 size: 14 residues. Source material: naive CD4+ T cells from blood. The TCR sequence derives from a man between 18 and 35 years old with type 1 diabetes. V usage is TRBV13 and J usage is TRBJ2-5; TRBD1 aligns across 8 bases. The CDR3 DNA follows: TGTGCCAGCAGCCGTACAGGGGGCCAAGAGACCCAGTACTTC. Translated, it gives CASSRTGGQETQYF.